A selection of T cell receptor beta chains follows, all from one sample in a study of blood T cell repertoires in COVID-19. Some clones are missing from TCRdb's copy, which holds only in-frame ones; the method was immunoSEQ multiplex PCR. The sample carries 35,000 to 45,000 clones, less than 85% recorded once. Sequencing was carried out using peripheral blood. The source is a man between 65 and 85 years old with acute or convalescent COVID-19. The CDR3 runs from the conserved cysteine through the conserved F or W. A D gene is named only where the DNA matches it firmly. Some rows mark clone size as missing; the rest say once, few, many or name a class of expanded clone.

CDR3 | DNA | size | V | D | J
CASSLGSGSFTGELFF | TGTGCCAGCAGCTTAGGTTCCGGGAGTTTTACCGGGGAGCTGTTTTTT | - | TRBV7-9 | - | TRBJ2-2
CASSFWMGPNSPLHF | TGTGCCAGCAGCTTCTGGATGGGGCCAAATTCACCCCTCCACTTT | - | TRBV5-5 | - | TRBJ1-6
CASRIGNQPQHF | TGTGCCAGCAGAATCGGGAATCAGCCCCAGCATTTT | - | TRBV13 | - | TRBJ1-5
CASRADRESATNEKLFF | TGTGCCAGCAGAGCGGACAGGGAGTCCGCAACTAATGAAAAACTGTTTTTT | few | TRBV2 | TRBD1 | TRBJ1-4
CASSISQGPYNEQFF | TGTGCCAGTAGTATTTCCCAGGGCCCCTACAATGAGCAGTTCTTC | - | TRBV19 | - | TRBJ2-1
CASSQDVIAGGQFF | TGTGCCAGCAGCCAAGATGTAATAGCGGGAGGACAGTTCTTC | - | TRBV3-1/TRBV3-2 | TRBD2 | TRBJ2-1
CASSGQSRNTF | TGTGCCAGCAGTGGACAGTCGAGAAACACCTTC | - | TRBV28 | - | TRBJ1-2
CASRPHHRGAGEQYF | TGTGCCAGCAGACCCCATCACAGGGGAGCGGGTGAGCAGTACTTC | - | TRBV7-9 | - | TRBJ2-7
CSVATVSSSYEQYF | TGCAGCGTCGCAACCGTTTCCAGCTCCTACGAGCAGTACTTC | few | TRBV29-1 | - | TRBJ2-7
CASRGTGSNSPLHF | TGTGCCAGTAGGGGGACAGGTTCAAATTCACCCCTCCACTTT | - | TRBV19 | TRBD1 | TRBJ1-6
CSVGWGDNEQYF | TGCAGCGTTGGGTGGGGGGATAACGAGCAGTACTTC | - | TRBV29-1 | - | TRBJ2-7
CASRIGPGGGYGYTF | TGTGCCAGTAGAATTGGGCCGGGAGGTGGCTATGGCTACACCTTC | few | TRBV19 | - | TRBJ1-2
CSASYTDTQYF | TGCAGTGCCTCTTACACAGATACGCAGTATTTT | - | TRBV20-1 | - | TRBJ2-3
CASSAPGLDGYGYTF | TGTGCCAGCAGTGCCCCAGGACTGGACGGCTATGGCTACACCTTC | - | TRBV2 | - | TRBJ1-2
CASSGGTGGLSLYEQYF | TGTGCCAGCAGTGGTGGGACAGGGGGCCTAAGCCTTTACGAGCAGTACTTC | - | TRBV7-9 | TRBD1 | TRBJ2-7
CATSDAGNQPQHF | TGTGCCACCTCCGATGCGGGGAATCAGCCCCAGCATTTT | - | TRBV24-1 | - | TRBJ1-5
CASSFSRDSYEQYF | TGTGCCAGCAGTTTTTCGAGGGACTCCTACGAGCAGTACTTC | - | TRBV27 | - | TRBJ2-7
CASRTTGPFWEQYF | TGTGCCAGCAGGACCACTGGGCCCTTCTGGGAGCAGTACTTC | - | TRBV2 | - | TRBJ2-7
CASSDPTGGRTIYF | TGTGCCAGCAGTGACCCGACAGGGGGTAGAACCATATATTTT | - | TRBV25-1 | TRBD1 | TRBJ1-3
CASSVGTYYEQYF | TGTGCCAGTAGCGTGGGCACCTACTACGAGCAGTACTTC | - | TRBV19 | - | TRBJ2-7
CASSPGQPGAGTQYF | TGTGCCAGCAGCCCAGGACAGCCGGGCGCAGGGACCCAGTACTTC | few | TRBV7-9 | - | TRBJ2-5
CASSPPGYQPQHF | TGTGCCAGCAGTCCCCCGGGATATCAGCCCCAGCATTTT | - | TRBV6-2/TRBV6-3 | - | TRBJ1-5
CASSYNRYYEQYF | TGTGCCAGCAGTTACAACAGGTACTACGAGCAGTACTTC | - | TRBV6-5 | - | TRBJ2-7
CATASGGFENIQYF | TGTGCCACCGCCTCGGGGGGCTTCGAAAACATTCAGTACTTC | few | TRBV24-1 | - | TRBJ2-4
CASSSSGIDTGELFF | TGTGCCAGCAGCTCTAGCGGGATCGACACCGGGGAGCTGTTTTTT | - | TRBV7-2 | TRBD2 | TRBJ2-2
CASSSAPAGSNQPQHF | TGCGCCAGCAGCTCTGCCCCCGCGGGGAGCAATCAGCCCCAGCATTTT | few | TRBV5-1 | - | TRBJ1-5
CSASSSSGTGAADTQYF | TGCAGTGCTAGTTCTTCCTCCGGGACAGGGGCAGCAGATACGCAGTATTTT | once | TRBV20-1 | TRBD1 | TRBJ2-3
CATSEGIGGNEQFF | TGTGCCACCAGTGAGGGCATCGGGGGCAATGAGCAGTTCTTC | once | TRBV24-1 | - | TRBJ2-1
CASSFRGALGYTF | TGTGCCAGCAGTTTTCGGGGGGCGCTTGGCTACACCTTC | few | TRBV27 | - | TRBJ1-2
CASSSLAGGSGSEQYF | TGTGCCAGCAGTTCGCTAGCGGGAGGGTCGGGCAGCGAGCAGTACTTC | - | TRBV27 | TRBD2 | TRBJ2-7
CASSEQGGINYGYTF | TGTGCCAGCAGTGAGCAGGGGGGAATTAACTATGGCTACACCTTC | once | TRBV6-4 | TRBD1 | TRBJ1-2
CASTDKTGGRSTEAFF | TGTGCCAGCACAGACAAGACAGGGGGGCGGAGCACTGAAGCTTTCTTT | - | TRBV28 | TRBD1 | TRBJ1-1
CASSNWTPNEQFF | TGTGCCAGCAGCAACTGGACTCCCAATGAGCAGTTCTTC | - | TRBV7-9 | - | TRBJ2-1
CASSLWGQGYGYTF | TGTGCCAGCAGTTTATGGGGACAGGGCTATGGCTACACCTTC | - | TRBV28 | TRBD1 | TRBJ1-2
CASSSVAGGPRYF | TGTGCCAGCAGCTCCGTAGCGGGAGGCCCGCGGTATTTT | few | TRBV27 | TRBD2 | TRBJ2-3
CSVVQENTGELFF | TGCAGCGTTGTTCAGGAGAACACCGGGGAGCTGTTTTTT | - | TRBV29-1 | - | TRBJ2-2
CASRPGLAGPGELFF | TGTGCCAGTAGGCCGGGACTAGCGGGCCCCGGGGAGCTGTTTTTT | once | TRBV19 | TRBD2 | TRBJ2-2
CASNLFRGEKLFF | TGTGCCAGCAACTTGTTTAGAGGGGAAAAACTGTTTTTT | - | TRBV11-2 | - | TRBJ1-4
CASSLDSHTEAFF | TGCGCCAGCAGCTTGGACAGTCACACTGAAGCTTTCTTT | - | TRBV5-1 | - | TRBJ1-1
CAISAPGTVYGYTF | TGTGCCATCAGTGCCCCCGGGACAGTCTATGGCTACACCTTC | - | TRBV10-3 | TRBD1 | TRBJ1-2
CASSRGRPGPLGGYTF | TGTGCCAGCAGTCGCGGCCGTCCGGGTCCCTTAGGAGGCTACACCTTC | - | TRBV27 | - | TRBJ1-2
CSAAHYNEQFF | TGCAGCGCAGCCCACTACAATGAGCAGTTCTTC | - | TRBV29-1 | - | TRBJ2-1
CASSSAGTGQETQYF | TGTGCCAGCAGCTCCGCCGGGACAGGCCAAGAGACCCAGTACTTC | - | TRBV5-6 | TRBD1 | TRBJ2-5
CASSFEGSAGNTIYF | TGCGCCAGCAGCTTCGAGGGAAGCGCTGGAAACACCATATATTTT | - | TRBV5-1 | - | TRBJ1-3
CASSPGQGAGGYTF | TGTGCCAGCAGTCCGGGACAGGGGGCAGGCGGCTACACCTTC | few | TRBV6-6 | TRBD1 | TRBJ1-2
CASSFYQGNYGYTF | TGTGCCAGCAGTTTCTATCAGGGGAACTATGGCTACACCTTC | - | TRBV28 | - | TRBJ1-2
CASSLGSSGSRYEQYF | TGTGCCAGCAGCTTAGGGTCTAGCGGGAGTCGGTACGAGCAGTACTTC | - | TRBV7-2 | TRBD2 | TRBJ2-7
CASSQEAGGAYNEQFF | TGTGCCAGCAGCCAAGAAGCGGGAGGGGCTTACAATGAGCAGTTCTTC | - | TRBV3-1/TRBV3-2 | TRBD2 | TRBJ2-1
CASSFPGGWETQYF | TGTGCCAGCAGCTTCCCGGGAGGGTGGGAGACCCAGTACTTC | few | TRBV5-8 | TRBD2 | TRBJ2-5
CASSRKSSGNTIYF | TGTGCCAGCAGCCGAAAGAGCTCTGGAAACACCATATATTTT | many | TRBV7-9 | - | TRBJ1-3
CASSGQLAEVQYF | TGTGCCAGCAGTGGGCAACTAGCGGAGGTCCAGTATTTT | - | TRBV2 | TRBD2 | TRBJ2-3
CATSREFDTTSNQPQHF | TGTGCCACCAGCAGAGAATTCGACACCACTAGCAATCAGCCCCAGCATTTT | - | TRBV15 | - | TRBJ1-5
CASSLPDTTGELFF | TGTGCCAGCAGCTTACCAGACACCACCGGGGAGCTGTTTTTT | few | TRBV7-9 | - | TRBJ2-2